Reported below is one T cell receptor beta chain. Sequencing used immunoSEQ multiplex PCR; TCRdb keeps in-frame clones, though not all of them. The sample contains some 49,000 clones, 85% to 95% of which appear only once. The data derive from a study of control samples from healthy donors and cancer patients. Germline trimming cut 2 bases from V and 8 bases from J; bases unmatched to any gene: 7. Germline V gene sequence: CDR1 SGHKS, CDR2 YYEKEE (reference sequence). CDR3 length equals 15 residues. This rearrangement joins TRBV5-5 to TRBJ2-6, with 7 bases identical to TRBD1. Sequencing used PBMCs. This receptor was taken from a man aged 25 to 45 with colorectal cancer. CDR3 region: CASSFLGTASNVLTF. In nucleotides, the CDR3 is TGTGCCAGCAGCTTCTTGGGGACAGCCTCCAACGTCCTGACTTTC.